Listed below are T cell receptor beta chains from one sample, sequenced in a study of blood T cells in healthy people across ages. TCRdb itself ran the 5' RACE reads through MiXCR, one entry per CDR3 protein. This table holds about 1,400,000 distinct CDR3 sequences, approximately 60% found once. Sequenced: blood. These receptors all come from a man younger than 35 in good health. The CDR3 runs from the conserved cysteine through the conserved F or W. The D gene is left open where the match is weak. Clone size appears in some rows only: once, few, many, or a class for an expanded clone.

TRBJ1-1 NA NA TRBV7-9 CASSPVRTGDTEAFF TGTGCCAGCAGCCCGGTCAGGACTGGGGACACTGAAGCTTTCTTT
TRBJ1-1 NA NA TRBV5-5 CASSLRTTEAFF TGTGCCAGCAGCTTGAGGACCACTGAAGCTTTCTTT
TRBJ2-7 NA NA TRBV2 CASEETASYEQYF TGTGCCAGCGAGGAGACAGCGTCCTACGAGCAGTACTTC
TRBJ2-7 few TRBD2 TRBV10-1 CASNPGLPTYEQYF TGCGCCAGCAACCCGGGACTACCGACTTACGAGCAGTACTTC
TRBJ1-1 NA NA TRBV12-3/TRBV12-4 CASRVGTKRLNTEAFF TGTGCCAGCAGAGTCGGGACAAAGCGACTTAACACTGAAGCTTTCTTT
TRBJ2-1 few TRBD2 TRBV5-1 CASSIPQGNPSLAGGYNEQFF TGCGCCAGCAGTATACCTCAAGGTAACCCCTCACTAGCGGGAGGCTACAATGAGCAGTTTTTC
TRBJ2-1 NA NA TRBV7-2 CASSLLKQGDEQFF TGTGCCAGCAGCTTACTAAAACAGGGAGATGAGCAGTTCTTC
TRBJ1-2 once TRBD1 TRBV10-3 CAIGDSVYGYTF TGTGCCATCGGGGACAGCGTCTATGGCTACACCTTC
TRBJ2-1 NA TRBD2 TRBV12-3/TRBV12-4 CASSHSGGALGNEQFF TGTGCCAGCAGTCATAGCGGGGGGGCTCTGGGCAATGAGCAGTTCTTC
TRBJ2-4 NA TRBD2 TRBV28 CASSWEAGGPGEQYF TGTGCCAGCAGTTGGGAGGCGGGAGGGCCGGGTGAGCAGTACTTC
TRBJ1-2 NA NA TRBV20-1 CSALGRHGYTF TGCAGTGCCTTGGGACGACATGGCTACACCTTC
TRBJ2-7 NA NA TRBV5-1 CASSWGAAGINNEQYF TGCGCCAGCAGCTGGGGGGCAGCCGGTATTAACAATGAGCAGTACTTC
TRBJ2-3 NA NA TRBV10-3 CAISALTGGLTDTQYF TGTGCCATCAGTGCGTTGACCGGAGGCCTCACAGATACGCAGTATTTT
TRBJ1-2 NA TRBD1 TRBV27 CASSFTRTGVNYGYTF TGTGCCAGCAGTTTCACGAGGACAGGGGTGAACTATGGCTACACCTTC
TRBJ1-1 NA TRBD1 TRBV3-1 CASSQTGVEAFF TGTGCCAGCAGCCAAACAGGGGTTGAAGCTTTCTTT
TRBJ2-7 NA NA TRBV29-1 CSVRTLEAYEQYF TGCAGCGTCCGAACATTGGAAGCCTACGAGCAGTACTTC
TRBJ2-3 NA NA TRBV27 CASSPSPPSVADTQYF TGTGCCAGCAGTCCCTCCCCTCCCTCAGTGGCAGATACGCAGTATTTT
TRBJ2-7 NA NA TRBV5-6 CASSLEQGITYEQYF TGTGCCAGCAGCTTGGAACAGGGAATCACCTACGAGCAGTACTTC
TRBJ2-3 NA TRBD1 TRBV10-3 CAISEPEMTGRTDTQYF TGTGCCATCAGTGAGCCGGAGATGACAGGGCGCACAGATACGCAGTATTTT
TRBJ2-7 few TRBD2 TRBV7-2 CASSQTSGVAYEQYF TGTGCCAGCAGCCAAACTAGCGGGGTCGCCTACGAGCAGTACTTC
TRBJ2-7 NA NA TRBV20-1 CGARDRDSYYEQYF TGCGGTGCTAGAGACCGAGACAGTTACTACGAGCAGTACTTC
TRBJ2-3 NA TRBD2 TRBV6-5 CASRVAGSLTDTQYF TGTGCCAGCAGAGTAGCGGGATCCCTCACAGATACGCAGTATTTT
TRBJ2-1 few NA TRBV6-6 CASSSSSLGSSSYNEQFF TGTGCCAGCAGCTCCTCAAGCCTGGGGAGTAGCTCCTACAATGAGCAGTTCTTC
TRBJ1-1 few NA TRBV4-1 CASSPKGLNTEAFF TGCGCCAGCAGCCCCAAGGGACTGAACACTGAAGCTTTCTTT
TRBJ2-5 NA NA TRBV6-5 CASSYRDWETQYF TGTGCCAGCAGTTACCGGGATTGGGAGACCCAGTACTTC
TRBJ2-1 few TRBD2 TRBV20-1 CSAIPGLARQNEQFF TGCAGTGCTATCCCGGGACTAGCGCGTCAGAATGAGCAGTTCTTC
TRBJ1-6 NA NA TRBV10-3 CATSSVEEYSPLHF TGTGCCACCTCCTCGGTAGAGGAATATTCACCCCTCCACTTT
TRBJ2-7 NA TRBD2 TRBV20-1 CSAREWTRVDTQYF TGCAGTGCTAGAGAGTGGACTAGGGTCGACACCCAGTACTTC
TRBJ2-6 NA TRBD1 TRBV4-3 CASSPRDRTNVLTF TGCGCCAGCAGCCCTCGGGACAGGACCAACGTCCTGACTTTC
TRBJ1-2 few NA TRBV7-2 CASSPMGDGASTF TGTGCCAGCAGCCCCATGGGTGATGGTGCCAGCACCTTC
TRBJ2-7 once TRBD2 TRBV20-1 CSARDKLAGGPGAQYF TGCAGTGCTAGAGATAAACTAGCGGGGGGCCCGGGGGCCCAGTACTTC
TRBJ1-5 few NA TRBV6-6 CASSYSEGNQPQHF TGTGCCAGCAGTTACTCCGAGGGAAATCAGCCCCAGCATTTT
TRBJ2-5 once NA TRBV7-9 CASSLQRQRETQYF TGTGCCAGCAGCTTACAGAGACAGAGAGAGACCCAGTACTTC
TRBJ1-2 few NA TRBV29-1 CSVVLGASYGYTF TGCAGCGTTGTGTTGGGGGCCTCCTATGGCTACACCTTC
TRBJ2-7 medium-sized NA TRBV20-1 CSARGDTDYEQYF TGCAGTGCTAGAGGGGACACCGACTACGAGCAGTACTTC
TRBJ1-2 NA TRBD1 TRBV2 CASSPIRTTGGRGYTF TGTGCCAGCAGTCCTATACGAACGACAGGGGGCCGAGGCTACACCTTC
TRBJ1-2 NA NA TRBV5-1 CASSLDLQGNGYTF TGCGCCAGCAGCTTGGATCTACAGGGCAATGGCTACACCTTC
TRBJ2-7 few NA TRBV27 CASSLAPHGWQYF TGTGCCAGCAGTTTAGCGCCCCACGGATGGCAGTACTTC
TRBJ2-7 few TRBD1 TRBV28 CASSLQGMISSYEQYF TGTGCCAGCAGCTTACAGGGGATGATTTCCTCCTACGAGCAGTACTTC
TRBJ2-1 few TRBD1 TRBV7-9 CASSSSRDSSYNEQFF TGTGCCAGCAGCTCCTCCCGGGACAGCTCCTACAATGAGCAGTTCTTC
TRBJ2-7 NA NA TRBV4-3 CASSQDAKPSSYEQYF TGCGCCAGCAGCCAAGATGCCAAACCGAGCTCCTACGAGCAGTACTTC
TRBJ1-1 NA NA TRBV29-1 CSGVGAAAEVFF TGCAGCGGGGTGGGTGCCGCTGCAGAAGTTTTCTTT